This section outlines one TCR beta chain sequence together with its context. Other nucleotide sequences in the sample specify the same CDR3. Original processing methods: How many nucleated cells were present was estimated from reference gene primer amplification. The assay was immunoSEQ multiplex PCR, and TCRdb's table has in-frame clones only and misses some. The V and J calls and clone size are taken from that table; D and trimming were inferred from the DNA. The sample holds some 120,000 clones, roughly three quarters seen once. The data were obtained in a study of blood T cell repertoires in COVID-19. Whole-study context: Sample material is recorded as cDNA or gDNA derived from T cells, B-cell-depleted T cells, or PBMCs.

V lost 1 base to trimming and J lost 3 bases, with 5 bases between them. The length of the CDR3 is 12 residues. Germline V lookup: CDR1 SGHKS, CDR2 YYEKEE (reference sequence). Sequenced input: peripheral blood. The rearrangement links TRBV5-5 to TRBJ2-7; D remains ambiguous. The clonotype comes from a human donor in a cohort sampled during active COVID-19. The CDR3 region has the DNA TGTGCCAGCAGCTTGACCTACTACGAGCAGTACTTC. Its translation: CASSLTYYEQYF.